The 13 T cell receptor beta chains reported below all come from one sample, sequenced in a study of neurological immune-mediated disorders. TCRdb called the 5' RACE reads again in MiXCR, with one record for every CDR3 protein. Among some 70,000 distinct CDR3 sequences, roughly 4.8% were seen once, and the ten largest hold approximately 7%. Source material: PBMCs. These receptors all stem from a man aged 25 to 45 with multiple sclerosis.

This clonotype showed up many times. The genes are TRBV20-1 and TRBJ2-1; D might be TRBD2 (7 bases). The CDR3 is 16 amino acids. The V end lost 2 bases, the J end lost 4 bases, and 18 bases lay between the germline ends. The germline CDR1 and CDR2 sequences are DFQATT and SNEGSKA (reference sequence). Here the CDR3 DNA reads TGCAGTGCTAGATCCGAGGTAGGGGGGGATTACAATGAGCAGTTCTTC. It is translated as CSARSEVGGDYNEQFF.

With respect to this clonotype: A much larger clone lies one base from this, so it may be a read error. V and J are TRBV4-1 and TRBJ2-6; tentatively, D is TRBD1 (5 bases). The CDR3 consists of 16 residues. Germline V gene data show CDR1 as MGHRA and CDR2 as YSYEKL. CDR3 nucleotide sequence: TGCGCCAGCAGCCAATACCCCTTCTCTGGGGCCAAAGTCCTGACTTTC. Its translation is CASSQYPFSGAKVLTF.

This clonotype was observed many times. DNA for the CDR3: TGCGCCAGCAGCCCCGGGACAGGGGCTCAGTGGGGGGCTGAAGCTTTCTTT. This encodes CASSPGTGAQWGAEAFF. The V gene is TRBV5-1, the J gene TRBJ1-1; 10 bases are a match to TRBD1. Germline assignment: CDR1 SGHRS and CDR2 YFSETQ. Germline trimming cut 4 bases from V and 6 bases from J; bases unmatched to any gene: 15. There are 17 residues in the CDR3.

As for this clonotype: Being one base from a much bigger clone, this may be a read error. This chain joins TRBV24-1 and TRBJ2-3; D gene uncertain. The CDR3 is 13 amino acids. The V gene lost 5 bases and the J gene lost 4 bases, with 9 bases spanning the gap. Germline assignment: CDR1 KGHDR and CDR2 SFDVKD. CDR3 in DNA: TGTGCCACCAGTGTAAAGAACTCAGATACGCAGTATTTT. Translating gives CATSVKNSDTQYF.

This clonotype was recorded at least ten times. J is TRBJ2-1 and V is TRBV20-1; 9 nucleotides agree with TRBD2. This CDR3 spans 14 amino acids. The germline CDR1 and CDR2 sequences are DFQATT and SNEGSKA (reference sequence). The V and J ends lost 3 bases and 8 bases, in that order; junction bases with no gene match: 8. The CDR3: CSASRRGGPDEQFF. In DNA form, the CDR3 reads TGCAGTGCTAGCCGGCGGGGGGGCCCCGATGAGCAGTTCTTC.

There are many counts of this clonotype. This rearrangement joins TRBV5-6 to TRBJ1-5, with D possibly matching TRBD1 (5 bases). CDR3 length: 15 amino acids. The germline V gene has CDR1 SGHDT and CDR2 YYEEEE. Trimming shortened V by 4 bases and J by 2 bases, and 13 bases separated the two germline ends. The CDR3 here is CASSAQGWGNQPQHF. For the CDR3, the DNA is TGTGCCAGCAGCGCCCAGGGATGGGGCAATCAGCCCCAGCATTTT.

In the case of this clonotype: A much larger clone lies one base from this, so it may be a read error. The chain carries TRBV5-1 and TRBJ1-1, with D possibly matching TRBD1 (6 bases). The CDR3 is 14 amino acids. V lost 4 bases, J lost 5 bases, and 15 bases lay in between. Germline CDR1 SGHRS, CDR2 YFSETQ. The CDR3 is CASSQQGSGTEAFF. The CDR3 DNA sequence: TGCGCCAGCAGCCAACAGGGAAGTGGGACTGAAGCTTTCTTT.

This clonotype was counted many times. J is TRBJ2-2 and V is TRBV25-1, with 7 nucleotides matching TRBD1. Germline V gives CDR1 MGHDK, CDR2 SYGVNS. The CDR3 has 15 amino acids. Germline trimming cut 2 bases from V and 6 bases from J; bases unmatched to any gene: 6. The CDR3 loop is CASSEIAGTAGELFF. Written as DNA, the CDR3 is TGTGCCAGCAGTGAAATTGCAGGGACAGCCGGGGAGCTGTTTTTT.

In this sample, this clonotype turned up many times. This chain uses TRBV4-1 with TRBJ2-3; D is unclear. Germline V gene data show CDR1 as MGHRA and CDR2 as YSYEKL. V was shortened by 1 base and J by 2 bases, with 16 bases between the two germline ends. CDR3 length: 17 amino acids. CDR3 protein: CASSQGPPPGVTDTQYF. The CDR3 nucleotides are TGCGCCAGCAGCCAAGGGCCCCCTCCGGGTGTCACAGATACGCAGTATTTT.

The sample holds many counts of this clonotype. CDR3 DNA sequence: TGTGCCAGCAGTTACTCGGCACGACCTGGAAACACCATATATTTT. It is translated as CASSYSARPGNTIYF. The chain recombines TRBV6-5 with TRBJ1-3; D is uncertain. CDR3 length: 15 amino acids. Germline V gene lookup returns CDR1 MNHEY and CDR2 SVGAGI. V lost 0 bases to trimming and J lost 2 bases, with 8 bases between them.

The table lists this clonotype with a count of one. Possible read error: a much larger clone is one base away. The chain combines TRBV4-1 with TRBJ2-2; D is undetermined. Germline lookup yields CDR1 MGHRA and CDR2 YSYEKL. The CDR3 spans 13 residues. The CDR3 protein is CASSLGRTRELFF. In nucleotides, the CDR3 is TGCGCCAGCAGCCTTGGGCGCACCCGGGAGCTGTTTTTT.

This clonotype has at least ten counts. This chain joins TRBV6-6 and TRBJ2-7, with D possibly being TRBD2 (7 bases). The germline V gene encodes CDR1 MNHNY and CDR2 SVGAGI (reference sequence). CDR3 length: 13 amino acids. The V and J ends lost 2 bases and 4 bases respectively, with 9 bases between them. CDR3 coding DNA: TGTGCCAGCAGTTACGCGGGGGCGTACGAGCAGTACGTC. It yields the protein CASSYAGAYEQYV.

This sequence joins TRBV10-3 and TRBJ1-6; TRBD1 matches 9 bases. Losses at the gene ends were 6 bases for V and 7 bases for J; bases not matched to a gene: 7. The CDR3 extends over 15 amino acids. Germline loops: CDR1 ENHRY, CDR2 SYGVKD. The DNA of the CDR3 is TGTGCCATCAGAGAATCCGGGACAGGGAATTCACCCCTCCACTTT. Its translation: CAIRESGTGNSPLHF.